This T cell receptor (beta chain) derives from a study of blood T cell repertoires in COVID-19. CDR3 size: 13 residues. V gave up 4 bases and J gave up 9 bases, with 16 bases separating them. CDR1 and CDR2 (germline): SQVTM, ANQGSEA. Produced via immunoSEQ multiplex PCR; TCRdb's table is partial and in-frame only. The sample gives 80,000 to 100,000 clones, roughly 96% of which show up once; around 4.2% is in the top ten. The chain recombines TRBV29-1 with TRBJ1-5; D possibly corresponds to TRBD1 (6 bases). Input material: peripheral blood. This TCR was sampled from a human donor with active COVID-19. The donor label of this sample is uncertain. The CDR3 loop is CSVGTRGDRPQHF. The CDR3 coding sequence is TGCAGCGTTGGAACCAGGGGAGATCGGCCCCAGCATTTT.